This T cell receptor (beta chain) derives from a study of shared clonotypes between healthy human individuals. Study background: The composition of the donors was a couple of women and a few men aged 18 to 49.

CDR1 SGHDT and CDR2 YYEEEE come from the germline V gene. The CDR3 covers 15 residues. Trimming took off 4 bases at V and 0 bases at J, with 11 bases between the two ends. Only in-frame clones appear in the TCRdb table, and some are missing; sequencing was by immunoSEQ multiplex PCR. This table holds around 700,000 clones, approximately 79% found once. The rearrangement links TRBV5-6 to TRBJ1-5, with D possibly being TRBD1 (5 bases). The sequence was obtained from a woman in her twenties or thirties in good health. Sequenced: memory CD4+ T cells sorted from blood. The subset denotes: CD45RA-negative fraction. CDR3 amino acids: CASSKTAYSNQPQHF. CDR3 DNA sequence: TGTGCCAGCAGCAAGACAGCATATAGCAATCAGCCCCAGCATTTT.